This entry describes one T cell receptor beta chain. Germline CDR1 is LGHDT and CDR2 is YNNKEL (reference sequence). The trim removed 5 bases at V and 3 bases at J, leaving 5 bases unmatched. The CDR3 runs 16 residues. This sample is drawn from a study of blood T cell repertoires in COVID-19. Overall study context: PBMCs, B-cell-depleted T cells, or T cells provided the cDNA or gDNA that made up the material.

Libraries were prepared by immunoSEQ multiplex PCR; TCRdb keeps only in-frame clonotypes and omits some of them. The data hold about 130,000 clones, with about 79% observed a single time. Sequencing was carried out using peripheral blood. This clonotype originated in a woman aged 80 or older with acute or convalescent COVID-19. This chain joins TRBV3-1 (or the pseudogene TRBV3-2) and TRBJ2-4; 12 bases match TRBD2. CDR3 in DNA: TGTGCCAGCAGCTCTCGGACTAGCGGGGACAAAAACATTCAGTACTTC. This codes for CASSSRTSGDKNIQYF.